This TCR beta chain was documented in a study of blood T cells in healthy people across ages. Then a second PCR, running roughly 7 to 11 cycles, was carried out with a sample-barcoded 5' primer and a J-beta primer mix. TCRdb reanalysed the 5' RACE reads using MiXCR and keeps one entry per CDR3 protein. The table shows 600,000 to 1,000,000 distinct CDR3 sequences, with approximately 25% occurring only once. This clonotype was detected only a few times. Antigen: not known. At one boundary the junction diverges from the germline segment, which might be a read error. The CDR3 extends over 14 amino acids. From germline, CDR1 is MDHEN and CDR2 SYDVKM. General study findings and limits: It was not possible, with unsorted PBMCs, to conclusively compare naive and antigen-experienced cells.

These records were also assigned to another study, of T cells of mothers and their children. In that study: Within related and unrelated pairs, thymic selection shapes TCR recombination output in a similar way.

The sequenced material came from blood. The chain has TRBV28 and TRBJ2-7; the match to TRBD1 covers 7 bases. The receptor comes from a boy aged 5-17 years in good health. The DNA of the CDR3 is TGTGCCGGCAGGAGACAGGGTGACACCTACGAGCAGTACTTC. It codes for CAGRRQGDTYEQYF.